One sample yielded the 27 T cell receptor beta chains listed below, sequenced in a study of T cells in Graves' hyperthyroidism and ophthalmopathy. Amplified TCR beta CDR3 regions came from RNA transcripts. First-round RT-PCR of the TCR CDR3 relied on the HTBI primer set. MiXCR, run by TCRdb on the multiplex PCR reads, gives a single entry per CDR3 protein. Among over 300,000 distinct CDR3 sequences listed, 14% were seen once. The material sequenced was blood. The receptors originated from a woman aged 55-70 years with Graves' hyperthyroidism.

V and J are TRBV9 and TRBJ2-2; no reliable D call. V was trimmed by 3 bases and J by 4 bases, leaving 10 bases between them. Germline assignment: CDR1 SGDLS and CDR2 YYNGEE. The CDR3 sequence is 14 residues long. In DNA form, the CDR3 reads TGTGCCAGCAGCGCAGCCCCACGCACCGGGGAGCTGTTTTTT. Translating it yields CASSAAPRTGELFF.

This chain uses TRBV19 with TRBJ1-3; weak D call: TRBD1 (5 bases). The CDR3 is 14 residues long. Germline V lookup: CDR1 LNHDA, CDR2 SQIVND (reference sequence). V lost 3 bases and J 3 bases, leaving 9 bases between the germline ends. The CDR3 is CASSIQGDGNTIYF. CDR3 DNA sequence: TGTGCCAGTAGTATCCAGGGTGATGGAAACACCATATATTTT. Looking up the rest from reference TRBV19 and TRBJ1-3 gives the full variable domain: DGGITQSPKYLFRKEGQNVTLSCEQNLNHDAMYWYRQDPGQGLRLIYYSQIVNDFQKGDIAEGYSVSREKKESFPLTVTSAQKNPTAFYLCASSIQGDGNTIYFGEGSWLTVV.

The sample holds many counts of this clonotype. The chain uses TRBV11-2 and TRBJ2-7; TRBD2 matches at 9 bases. Germline V CDR1 and CDR2: SGHAT, FQNNGV. V shed 5 bases and J 5 bases; nucleotides not matched to a gene: 7. This CDR3 is built from 14 residues. CDR3 in amino acids: CASSLAGNRHEQYF. The CDR3 DNA reads TGTGCCAGCAGCCTAGCGGGAAACCGCCACGAGCAGTACTTC.

The sample holds many counts of this clonotype. The chain uses TRBV2 and TRBJ2-3, with TRBD2 identical over 11 bases. After removal of 3 bases from V and 0 bases from J, the junction contained 2 bases not matched to a gene. CDR3 length: 16 residues. The germline CDR1 and CDR2 sequences are SNHLY and FYNNEI. CDR3 in amino acids: CASSEGLAVSTDTQYF. CDR3 nucleotides: TGTGCCAGCAGTGAGGGACTAGCGGTGAGCACAGATACGCAGTATTTT.

The chain uses TRBV12-3 or TRBV12-4 and TRBJ2-3; 9 positions agree with TRBD1. With 5 bases clipped from V and 3 bases from J, the junction kept 6 bases outside the gene matches. The CDR3 consists of 15 residues. In DNA form, the CDR3 reads TGTGCCAGCAGTCCGGACAGGGGTAGGACAGATACGCAGTATTTT. Its protein product is CASSPDRGRTDTQYF.

The chain carries TRBV20-1 and TRBJ1-5; D might be TRBD1 (6 bases). The CDR3 totals 16 residues. Germline-derived CDR1 and CDR2 are DFQATT and SNEGSKA (reference sequence). Trimming took 1 base from V and 1 from J, leaving 14 bases between them. The CDR3 DNA is TGCAGTGCTAGAGGGCCCAGGGGCGTCAGCAATCAGCCCCAGCATTTT. Translation: CSARGPRGVSNQPQHF.

In its sample, this clonotype was seen a few times. This chain links TRBV20-1 with TRBJ1-1; D is possibly TRBD1 (5 bases). Trimming cost V 0 bases and J 7 bases, with 18 bases left between them. CDR1 and CDR2 from the germline V gene are DFQATT and SNEGSKA (reference sequence). There are 15 residues in the CDR3. CDR3 nucleotides: TGCAGTGCTAGAGATTGGTCCCAGGGCGGGGGTGAAGCTTTCTTT. This codes for CSARDWSQGGGEAFF.

This clonotype was counted at least ten times. The J gene is TRBJ2-3, the V gene TRBV11-2, with 10 bases fitting TRBD1. This CDR3 comprises 14 residues. Unmatched junction bases numbered 5, after V lost 5 bases and J lost 6 bases. CDR1 is SGHAT and CDR2 is FQNNGV in the germline V gene. CDR3 in amino acids: CASSPGQGMDTQYF. The CDR3 DNA follows: TGTGCCAGCAGCCCGGGACAGGGGATGGATACGCAGTATTTT.

The gene calls are TRBV3-1 and TRBJ2-1; TRBD2 aligns across 10 bases. The CDR3 is 16 amino acids. Germline assignment: CDR1 LGHDT and CDR2 YNNKEL (reference sequence). V shed 4 bases, J shed 10 bases, and the junction held 13 bases outside the gene matches. The CDR3 nucleotides are TGTGCCAGCAGCCCTTTAGCGGGAGGAGTTCAAGGAGAGCAGTTCTTC. It translates to CASSPLAGGVQGEQFF.

This clonotype has at least ten counts. The chain has TRBV27 and TRBJ1-5, with TRBD1 identical over 7 bases. Germline V gene sequence: CDR1 MNHEY, CDR2 SMNVEV (reference sequence). V shed 5 bases and J 2 bases; nucleotides not matched to a gene: 9. This CDR3 is built from 16 residues. CDR3: CASSILTGVGNQPQHF. CDR3 sequence (DNA): TGTGCCAGCAGTATCCTCACAGGGGTCGGCAATCAGCCCCAGCATTTT.

This clonotype was seen many times. The V gene is TRBV11-3, the J gene TRBJ1-2; D may be TRBD1 (6 bases). Trimming shortened V by 4 bases and J by 4 bases, and 16 bases separated the two germline ends. Germline V gene data show CDR1 as SGHNT and CDR2 as YENEEA. This CDR3 contains 15 residues. CDR3 nucleotide sequence: TGTGCCAGCAGCTCCCAACAGGACAGAATCTATGGCTACACCTTC. Translation: CASSSQQDRIYGYTF.

A remark on this clonotype: A much larger clone lies a single base off, so this may be a read error. The chain recombines TRBV6-1 with TRBJ2-7; D is unresolved. CDR1 MNHNS and CDR2 SASEGT come from the germline V gene. V lost 5 bases to trimming and J lost 5 bases, with 10 bases between them. The CDR3 spans 12 residues. CDR3 DNA sequence: TGTGCCAGCAGTTCTGGGTCCCACGAGCAGTACTTC. Translation: CASSSGSHEQYF.

This clonotype was observed many times. The chain carries TRBV5-6 and TRBJ1-4; D is unclear. V was cut by 4 bases and J by 4 bases, with 8 bases left in between. The CDR3 contains 13 residues. CDR1 and CDR2 (germline): SGHDT, YYEEEE. The CDR3 region is CASSVRDNEKLFF. In nucleotides, the CDR3 is TGTGCCAGCAGCGTGAGGGATAATGAAAAACTGTTTTTT.

This clonotype was seen a handful of times. The CDR3 spells CASSWGQYETQYF. The CDR3 DNA sequence: TGTGCCAGTAGCTGGGGGCAGTATGAGACCCAGTACTTC. The chain uses TRBV19 and TRBJ2-5; D is perhaps TRBD1 (6 bases). CDR1 and CDR2 from the germline V gene are LNHDA and SQIVND (reference sequence). The CDR3 extends over 13 amino acids. Deletions cut 6 bases from V and 5 bases from J, with 13 bases between.

On this clonotype itself: A much larger clone lies a single base off, so this may be a read error. This sequence joins TRBV18 and TRBJ2-7; the D call may be TRBD1 or TRBD2 (5 bases each). The V gene's germline CDR1 is KGHSH and CDR2 LQKENI. CDR3 length equals 14 residues. CDR3 amino acids: CVSSPRDGAYEQYF. The CDR3 DNA sequence: TGTGTCAGCTCACCCCGGGACGGTGCCTACGAGCAGTACTTC. The full variable domain, rest sourced from reference TRBV18 and TRBJ2-7, is NAGVMQNPRHLVRRRGQEARLRCSPMKGHSHVYWYRQLPEEGLKFMVYLQKENIIDESGMPKERFSAEFPKEGPSILRIQQVVRGDSAAYFCVSSPRDGAYEQYFGPGTRLTVT.

At least ten counts were recorded for this clonotype. V gene TRBV7-9 combines with J gene TRBJ2-5, with 8 bases aligning to TRBD1. Per germline, CDR1 SEHNR and CDR2 FQNEAQ (reference sequence). J lost 4 bases, V lost 1 base, and 5 bases had no gene match. CDR3 size: 15 residues. CDR3 sequence (DNA): TGTGCCAGCAGCTTAGTAGGACAGGGAGGAGAGACCCAGTACTTC. Translating it yields CASSLVGQGGETQYF. The complete variable domain, with remaining parts taken from reference TRBV7-9 and TRBJ2-5, reads DTGVSQNPRHKITKRGQNVTFRCDPISEHNRLYWYRQTLGQGPEFLTYFQNEAQLEKSRLLSDRFSAERPKGSFSTLEIQRTEQGDSAMYLCASSLVGQGGETQYFGPGTRLLVL.

This clonotype occurred many times. This chain uses TRBV7-9 with TRBJ1-1; D is undetermined. V was pared by 5 bases and J by 4 bases, with 14 bases between. CDR1 is SEHNR and CDR2 is FQNEAQ in the germline V gene (reference sequence). CDR3 length equals 14 residues. CDR3 coding DNA: TGTGCCAGCAGCCCCCTCGGCGGACCCACTGAAGCTTTCTTT. Translation gives CASSPLGGPTEAFF.

This clonotype was observed many times. This rearrangement joins TRBV11-3 to TRBJ1-4; 10 bases line up with TRBD1. CDR3 length equals 15 residues. After removal of 5 bases from V and 10 bases from J, the junction contained 10 bases not matched to a gene. Germline assignment: CDR1 SGHNT and CDR2 YENEEA. The CDR3 sequence is CASSPRQGAIGKLFF. In nucleotides, the CDR3 is TGTGCCAGCAGCCCGAGACAGGGGGCTATCGGAAAACTGTTTTTT.

The chain employs TRBV27 and TRBJ1-5; the D gene is possibly TRBD1 (5 bases). The CDR3 spans 14 residues. Trimming pared 5 bases from V and 9 bases from J, leaving 17 bases between. Per germline, CDR1 MNHEY and CDR2 SMNVEV (reference sequence). This CDR3 is CASSTSLQGGPQHF. The CDR3 coding sequence is TGTGCCAGCAGTACCTCCCTCCAGGGTGGGCCCCAGCATTTT.

This clonotype showed up just a few times. DNA for the CDR3: TGTGCCACCAGCCCCCAGGTGGCAGGGGCGACCGTAGCCAAAAACATTCAGTACTTC. Encoded protein: CATSPQVAGATVAKNIQYF. The gene calls are TRBV15 and TRBJ2-4; TRBD1 might be the D (6 bases). Trimming pared 5 bases from V and 0 bases from J, leaving 23 bases between. The CDR3 is made up of 19 amino acids. Looked up from germline, CDR1 is LNHNV and CDR2 is YYDKDF (reference sequence).

This clonotype was detected a few times. The V gene is TRBV12-3 or TRBV12-4, the J gene TRBJ1-3; no clear D gene. V was trimmed by 3 bases and J by 0 bases, leaving 9 bases between them. The CDR3 spans 15 residues. Written as DNA, the CDR3 is TGTGCCAGCAGTTTGCAGGATATCTCTGGAAACACCATATATTTT. Its protein is CASSLQDISGNTIYF.

Many counts were recorded for this clonotype. The gene calls are TRBV27 and TRBJ1-2; D is possibly TRBD1 (6 bases). V was clipped by 4 bases and J by 3 bases, with 18 bases between them. Germline-derived CDR1 and CDR2 are MNHEY and SMNVEV (reference sequence). The CDR3 consists of 16 residues. The CDR3 nucleotides are TGTGCCAGCAGTTCCGCCGGGACACCGTTTGACTATGGCTACACCTTC. Translating gives CASSSAGTPFDYGYTF.

The chain couples TRBV18 to TRBJ1-1; weak D call: TRBD1 (6 bases). In germline, CDR1 is KGHSH, CDR2 LQKENI. Trimming took 3 bases from V and 9 from J, leaving 17 bases between them. CDR3 length: 14 amino acids. The CDR3 DNA follows: TGTGCCAGCTCACCTCCTGCCGGGGGCTCTAAAGCTTTCTTT. Amino acid sequence: CASSPPAGGSKAFF.

In its sample, this clonotype was seen many times. The chain uses TRBV27 and TRBJ2-1; a weak D match, TRBD2 (6 bases). The germline V gene encodes CDR1 MNHEY and CDR2 SMNVEV (reference sequence). The CDR3 totals 15 residues. V lost 5 bases and J 10 bases, leaving 21 bases between the germline ends. CDR3 residues: CASSRDPSTSGEQFF. For the CDR3, the DNA is TGTGCCAGCAGTCGCGACCCCTCGACTAGTGGGGAGCAGTTCTTC.

Note on this clonotype: Sequence at one end of the junction differs from germline and may be a read error. The rearrangement links TRBV10-1 to TRBJ2-1, with 9 bases lining up with TRBD1. The CDR3 consists of 16 residues. Germline V gene lookup returns CDR1 WNHNN and CDR2 SYGVQD (reference sequence). CDR3 sequence reads: CASSEVGTGSFNEQFF. The CDR3 nucleotides read TGCGCCAGCAGTGAAGTCGGGACAGGGTCCTTCAATGAGCAGTTCTTC.

In its sample, this clonotype was seen many times. The chain carries TRBV7-8 and TRBJ2-3; 11 nucleotides line up with TRBD2. CDR1 and CDR2 (germline): SGHVS, FQNEAQ. The CDR3 sequence is 19 residues long. J gave up 2 bases and V 0 bases, and 10 bases lay outside the gene matches. The CDR3 loop reads CASSLADPLAGGFTDTQYF. Written as DNA, the CDR3 is TGTGCCAGCAGCTTAGCGGACCCCCTAGCGGGAGGTTTCACAGATACGCAGTATTTT.

This clonotype was counted ten times or more. The chain has TRBV5-1 and TRBJ2-7; D unresolved. CDR1 is SGHRS, CDR2 YFSETQ, per germline. The germline V and J ends were trimmed by 0 bases and 6 bases, with 10 bases remaining between them. The CDR3 has 13 amino acids. The CDR3 sequence: CASSLGQAREQYF. Written as DNA, the CDR3 is TGCGCCAGCAGCTTGGGGCAGGCTCGCGAGCAGTACTTC.